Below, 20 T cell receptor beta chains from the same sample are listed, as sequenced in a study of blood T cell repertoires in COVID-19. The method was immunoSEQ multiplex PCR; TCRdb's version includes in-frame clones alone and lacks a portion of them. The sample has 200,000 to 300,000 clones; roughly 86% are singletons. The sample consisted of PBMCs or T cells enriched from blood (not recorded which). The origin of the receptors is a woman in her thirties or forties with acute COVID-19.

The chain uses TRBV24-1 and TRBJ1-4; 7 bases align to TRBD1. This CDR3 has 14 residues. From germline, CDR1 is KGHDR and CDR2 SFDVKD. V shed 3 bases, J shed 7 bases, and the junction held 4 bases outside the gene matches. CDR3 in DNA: TGTGCCACCAGTGATCACAGGGGCAGTGAAAAACTGTTTTTT. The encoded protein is CATSDHRGSEKLFF.

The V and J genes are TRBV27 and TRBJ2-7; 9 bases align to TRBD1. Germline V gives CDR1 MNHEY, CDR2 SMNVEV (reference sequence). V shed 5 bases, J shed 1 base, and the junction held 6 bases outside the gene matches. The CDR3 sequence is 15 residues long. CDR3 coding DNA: TGTGCCAGCAGTCCCTGGGACAGGGTGTCCTACGAGCAGTACTTC. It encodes CASSPWDRVSYEQYF.

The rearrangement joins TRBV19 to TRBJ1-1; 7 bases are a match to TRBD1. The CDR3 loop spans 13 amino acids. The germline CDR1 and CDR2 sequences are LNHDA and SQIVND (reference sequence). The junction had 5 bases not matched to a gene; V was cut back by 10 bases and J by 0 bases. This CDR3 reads CATGTVMNTEAFF. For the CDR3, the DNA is TGTGCCACCGGGACAGTGATGAACACTGAAGCTTTCTTT.

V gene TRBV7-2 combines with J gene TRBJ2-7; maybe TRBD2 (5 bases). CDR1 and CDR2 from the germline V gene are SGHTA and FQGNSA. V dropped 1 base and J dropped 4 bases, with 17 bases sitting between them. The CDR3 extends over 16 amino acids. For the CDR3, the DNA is TGTGCCAGCAGCTTAGATGAGTCGCGGGCGATTTACGAGCAGTACTTC. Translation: CASSLDESRAIYEQYF.

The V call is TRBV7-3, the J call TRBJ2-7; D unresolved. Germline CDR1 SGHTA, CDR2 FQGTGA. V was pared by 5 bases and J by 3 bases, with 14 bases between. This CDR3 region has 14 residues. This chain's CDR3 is CASSPRHSDYEQYF. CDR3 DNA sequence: TGTGCCAGCAGCCCCCGGCACAGTGACTACGAGCAGTACTTC.

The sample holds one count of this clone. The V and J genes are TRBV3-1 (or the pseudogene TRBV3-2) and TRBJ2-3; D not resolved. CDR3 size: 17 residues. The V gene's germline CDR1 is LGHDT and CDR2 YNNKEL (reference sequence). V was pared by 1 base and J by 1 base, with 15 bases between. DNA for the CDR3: TGTGCCAGCAGCCAAGTCGTCCTAGACTTTGGCACAGATACGCAGTATTTT. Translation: CASSQVVLDFGTDTQYF.

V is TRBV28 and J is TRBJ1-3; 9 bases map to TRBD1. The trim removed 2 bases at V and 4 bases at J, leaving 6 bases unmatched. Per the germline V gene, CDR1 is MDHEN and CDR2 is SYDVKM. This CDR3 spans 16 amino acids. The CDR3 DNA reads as TGTGCCAGCAGTTTACCCATAACAGGGGGCGGAAACACCATATATTTT. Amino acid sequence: CASSLPITGGGNTIYF.

CDR3 nucleotides: TGTGCCAGCAGTGATCCGCGCCCCACAGATACGCAGTATTTT. This sequence encodes CASSDPRPTDTQYF. V and J are TRBV6-1 and TRBJ2-3; the D is unclear. From germline, CDR1 is MNHNS and CDR2 SASEGT. This CDR3 spans 14 amino acids. V was cut by 3 bases and J by 2 bases, with 9 bases left in between.

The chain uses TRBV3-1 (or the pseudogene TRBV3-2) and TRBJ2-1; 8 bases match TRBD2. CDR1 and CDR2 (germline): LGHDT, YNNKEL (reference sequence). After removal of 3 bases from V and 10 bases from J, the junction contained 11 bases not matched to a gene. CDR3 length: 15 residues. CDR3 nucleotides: TGTGCCAGCAGCCAGGCAGTCGCGGGAGGAAGCGAGCAGTTCTTC. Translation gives CASSQAVAGGSEQFF.

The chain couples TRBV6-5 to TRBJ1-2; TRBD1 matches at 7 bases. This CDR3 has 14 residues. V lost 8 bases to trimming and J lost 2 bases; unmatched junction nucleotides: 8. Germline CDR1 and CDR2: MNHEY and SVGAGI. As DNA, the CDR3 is TGTGCCAGCCTACTGGACAGGTTAAACTATGGCTACACCTTC. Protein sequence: CASLLDRLNYGYTF.

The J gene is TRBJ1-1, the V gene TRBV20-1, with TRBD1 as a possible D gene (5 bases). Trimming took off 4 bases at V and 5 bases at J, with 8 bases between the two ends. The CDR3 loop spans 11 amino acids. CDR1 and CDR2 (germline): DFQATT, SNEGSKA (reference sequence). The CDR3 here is CSATGLTEAFF. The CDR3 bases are TGCAGTGCTACAGGGTTGACTGAAGCTTTCTTT.

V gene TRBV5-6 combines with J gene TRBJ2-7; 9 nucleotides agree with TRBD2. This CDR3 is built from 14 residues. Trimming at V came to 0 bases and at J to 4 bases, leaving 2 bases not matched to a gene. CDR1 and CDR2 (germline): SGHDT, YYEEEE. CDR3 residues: CASSLGAGGYEQYF. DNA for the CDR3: TGTGCCAGCAGCTTGGGGGCGGGAGGGTACGAGCAGTACTTC.

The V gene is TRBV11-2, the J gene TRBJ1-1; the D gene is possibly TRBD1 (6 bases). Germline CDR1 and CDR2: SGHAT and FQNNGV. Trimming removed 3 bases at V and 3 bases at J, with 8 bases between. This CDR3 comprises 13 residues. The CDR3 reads CASSFEGDTEAFF. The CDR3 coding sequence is TGTGCCAGCAGCTTCGAGGGGGACACTGAAGCTTTCTTT.

The CDR3 loop reads CASSFQTGDEQYF. The CDR3, as DNA: TGTGCCAGCAGCTTCCAGACAGGTGACGAGCAGTACTTC. J is TRBJ2-7 and V is TRBV7-3, with D possibly matching TRBD1 (6 bases). The CDR3 extends over 13 amino acids. CDR1 SGHTA and CDR2 FQGTGA come from the germline V gene. The V end was cut by 3 bases, the J end by 5 bases, with 11 bases between.

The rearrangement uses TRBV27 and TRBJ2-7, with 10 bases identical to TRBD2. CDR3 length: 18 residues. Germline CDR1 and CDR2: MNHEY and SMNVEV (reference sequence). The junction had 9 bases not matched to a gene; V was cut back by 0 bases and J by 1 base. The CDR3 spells CASSLSPPVSGRSYEQYF. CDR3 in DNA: TGTGCCAGCAGTTTATCTCCCCCAGTTAGCGGGAGGTCCTACGAGCAGTACTTC.

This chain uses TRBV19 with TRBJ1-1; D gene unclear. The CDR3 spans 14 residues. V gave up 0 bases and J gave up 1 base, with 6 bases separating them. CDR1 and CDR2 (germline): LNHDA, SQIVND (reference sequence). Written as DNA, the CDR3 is TGTGCCAGTAGTATAGATCTCGGGAACACTGAAGCTTTCTTT. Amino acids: CASSIDLGNTEAFF.

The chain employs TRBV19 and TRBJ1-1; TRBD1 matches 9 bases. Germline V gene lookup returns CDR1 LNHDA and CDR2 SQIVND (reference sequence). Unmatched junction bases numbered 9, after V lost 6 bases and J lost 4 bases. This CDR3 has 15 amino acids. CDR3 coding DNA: TGTGCCAGTAGCCCCCCCACGACAGGGGGCACTGAAGCTTTCTTT. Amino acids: CASSPPTTGGTEAFF. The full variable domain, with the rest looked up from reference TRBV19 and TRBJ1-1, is DGGITQSPKYLFRKEGQNVTLSCEQNLNHDAMYWYRQDPGQGLRLIYYSQIVNDFQKGDIAEGYSVSREKKESFPLTVTSAQKNPTAFYLCASSPPTTGGTEAFFGQGTRLTVV.

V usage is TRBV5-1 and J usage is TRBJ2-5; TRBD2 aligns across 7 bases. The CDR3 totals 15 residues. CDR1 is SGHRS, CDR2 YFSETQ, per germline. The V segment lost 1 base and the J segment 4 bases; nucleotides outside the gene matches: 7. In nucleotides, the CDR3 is TGCGCCAGCAGCTTGCGAGCGGGGTACGGAGAGACCCAGTACTTC. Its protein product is CASSLRAGYGETQYF. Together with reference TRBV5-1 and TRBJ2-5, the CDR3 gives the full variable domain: KAGVTQTPRYLIKTRGQQVTLSCSPISGHRSVSWYQQTPGQGLQFLFEYFSETQRNKGNFPGRFSGRQFSNSRSEMNVSTLELGDSALYLCASSLRAGYGETQYFGPGTRLLVL.

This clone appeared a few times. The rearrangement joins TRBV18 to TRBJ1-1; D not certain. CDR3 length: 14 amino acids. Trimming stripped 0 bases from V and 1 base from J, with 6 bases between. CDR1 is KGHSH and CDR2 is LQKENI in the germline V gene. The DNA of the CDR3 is TGTGCCAGCTCACCACCGTCTAGGAACACTGAAGCTTTCTTT. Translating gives CASSPPSRNTEAFF. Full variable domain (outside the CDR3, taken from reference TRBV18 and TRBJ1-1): NAGVMQNPRHLVRRRGQEARLRCSPMKGHSHVYWYRQLPEEGLKFMVYLQKENIIDESGMPKERFSAEFPKEGPSILRIQQVVRGDSAAYFCASSPPSRNTEAFFGQGTRLTVV.

CDR3 loop: CASGGGETNEQFF. The CDR3 DNA reads as TGTGCCAGCGGAGGAGGGGAGACCAATGAGCAGTTCTTC. The genes are TRBV28 and TRBJ2-1; D may be TRBD2 (6 bases). The germline V gene has CDR1 MDHEN and CDR2 SYDVKM. This CDR3 region has 13 residues. V shed 8 bases and J shed 6 bases, with 14 bases lying between them.